The clone carrying this TCR beta chain was found a few times. Antigen specificity is unknown. These data belong to a study of beta chain features in type 1 diabetes. The overall study: Sorted cells examined across all samples numbered more than 100 million.

J gave up 1 base and V 5 bases, and 3 bases lay outside the gene matches. The germline V gene encodes CDR1 SGHAT and CDR2 FQNNGV. CDR3 length: 15 amino acids. Study-level points and caveats: Researchers report that Type 1 diabetes patients had moderately but significantly shorter TCRB CDR3s across all four CD4+ subsets. Short templates might get an advantage during PCR, and this would be equal in patients and controls. Among patients, naive, central memory and Treg TCRB repertoires appeared more similar than among healthy donors.

The whole isolated RNA underwent reverse transcription, so sequencing captured expressed TCRB transcripts. Only in-frame clones appear in the TCRdb table, and some are missing; sequencing was by immunoSEQ multiplex PCR. The table records over 650,000 clones, over 12% of them present only once. The chain has TRBV11-2 and TRBJ2-7; 12 positions agree with TRBD2. The source material was naive CD4+ T cells from blood. This TCR derives from a man between 18 and 35 years old with type 1 diabetes. The DNA of the CDR3 is TGTGCCAGCAGCCAACTAGCGGGAGGTTCCTACGAGCAGTACTTC. Amino acids: CASSQLAGGSYEQYF.